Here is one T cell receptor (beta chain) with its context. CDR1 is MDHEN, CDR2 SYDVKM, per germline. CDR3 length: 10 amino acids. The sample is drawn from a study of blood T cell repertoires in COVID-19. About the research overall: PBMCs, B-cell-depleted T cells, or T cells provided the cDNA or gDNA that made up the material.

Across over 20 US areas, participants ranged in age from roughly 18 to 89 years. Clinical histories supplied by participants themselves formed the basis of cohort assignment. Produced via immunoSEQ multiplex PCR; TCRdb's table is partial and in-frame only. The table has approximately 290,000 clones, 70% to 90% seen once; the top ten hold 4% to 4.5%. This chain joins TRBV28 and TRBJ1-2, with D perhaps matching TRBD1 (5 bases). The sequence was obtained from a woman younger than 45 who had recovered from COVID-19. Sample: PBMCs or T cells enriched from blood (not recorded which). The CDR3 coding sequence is TGTGTGGCAGGGAACTATGGCTACACCTTC. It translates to CVAGNYGYTF.